What follows is one T cell receptor (beta chain) and its context. Its antigen is unknown. This CDR3 region has 16 residues. Germline CDR1 is MGHRA and CDR2 is YSYEKL. The V end was cut by 0 bases, the J end by 5 bases, with 16 bases between. This table comes from immunoSEQ multiplex PCR, and its TCRdb copy is limited to in-frame clones, with some not included. The data show 30,000 to 50,000 clones, with more than 90% seen just once and around 0.22% held by the top ten. The record originates from a study of graft-versus-host responses after intestinal transplantation. This clonotype was obtained from a human donor who was the organ donor for an intestinal transplant. Material: unstimulated CD8+ T cells sorted from spleen or lymph node cells, obtained before transplant. The chain is built from TRBV4-1 and TRBJ1-1, with a weak D call TRBD1 (6 bases). This CDR3 is CASSQDRAERGTEAFF. The CDR3, as DNA: TGCGCCAGCAGCCAAGATAGGGCAGAGAGGGGGACTGAAGCTTTCTTT.